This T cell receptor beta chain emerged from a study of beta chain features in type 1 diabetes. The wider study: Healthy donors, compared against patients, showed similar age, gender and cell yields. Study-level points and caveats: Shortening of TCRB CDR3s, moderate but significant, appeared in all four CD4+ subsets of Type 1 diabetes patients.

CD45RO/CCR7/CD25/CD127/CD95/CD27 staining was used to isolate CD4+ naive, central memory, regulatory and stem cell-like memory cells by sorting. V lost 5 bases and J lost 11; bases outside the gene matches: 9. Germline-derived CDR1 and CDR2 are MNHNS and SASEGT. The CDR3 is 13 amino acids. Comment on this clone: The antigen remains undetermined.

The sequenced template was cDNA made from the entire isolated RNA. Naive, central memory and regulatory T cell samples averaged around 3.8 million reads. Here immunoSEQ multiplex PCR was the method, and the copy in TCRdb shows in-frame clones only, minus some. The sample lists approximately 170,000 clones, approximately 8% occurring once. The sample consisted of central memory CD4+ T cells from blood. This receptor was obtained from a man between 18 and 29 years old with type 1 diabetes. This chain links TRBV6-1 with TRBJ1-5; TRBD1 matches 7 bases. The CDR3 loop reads CASSRQGVGAQHF. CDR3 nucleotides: TGTGCCAGCAGTAGACAGGGTGTTGGGGCCCAGCATTTT.